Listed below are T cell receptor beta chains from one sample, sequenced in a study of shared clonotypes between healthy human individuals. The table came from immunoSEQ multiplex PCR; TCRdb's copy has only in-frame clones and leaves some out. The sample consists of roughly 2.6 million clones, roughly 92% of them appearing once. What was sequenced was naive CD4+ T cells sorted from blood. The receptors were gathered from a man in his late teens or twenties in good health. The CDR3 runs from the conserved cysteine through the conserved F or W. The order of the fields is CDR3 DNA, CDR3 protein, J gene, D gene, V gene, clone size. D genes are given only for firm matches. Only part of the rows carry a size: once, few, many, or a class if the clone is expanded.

TGTGCCAGCAGTTTATCCCATCTCGAGACCCAGTACTTC	CASSLSHLETQYF	TRBJ2-5	NA	TRBV27	NA
TGTGCCAGCAGTTACTCCGACAGGACAGATACGCAGTATTTT	CASSYSDRTDTQYF	TRBJ2-3	NA	TRBV6-5	NA
TGTGCCAGCAGACGAGGTAAAGAGCCCCACTACGAGCAGTACTTC	CASRRGKEPHYEQYF	TRBJ2-7	NA	TRBV6-6	once
TGTGCCAGCAGCCGCCCAGGACAGGGGACGGGCGAGCAGTACTTC	CASSRPGQGTGEQYF	TRBJ2-7	TRBD1	TRBV6-5	NA
TGCGCCAGCAGCTTGGAAGGAGGGGGAGGGCAAGAGACCCAGTACTTC	CASSLEGGGGQETQYF	TRBJ2-5	NA	TRBV5-1	NA
TGTGCCAGCAGTTGGACAGGGGGCAATTCACCCCTCCACTTT	CASSWTGGNSPLHF	TRBJ1-6	TRBD1	TRBV6-5	NA
TGTGCCAGCAGCTTACAGGGACAGCCCCAGCATTTT	CASSLQGQPQHF	TRBJ1-5	NA	TRBV7-9	few
TGTGCCAGCAGTTACACTATCTTGGCGGATAACTATGGCTACACCTTC	CASSYTILADNYGYTF	TRBJ1-2	NA	TRBV6-5	NA
TGCGCCAGCAGTGACCGGGACAGGGCCTTGGGTACTGAAGCTTTCTTT	CASSDRDRALGTEAFF	TRBJ1-1	TRBD1	TRBV10-1	NA
TGTGCCAGCAGCCCCGTCGGGGATAATGAAAAACTGTTTTTT	CASSPVGDNEKLFF	TRBJ1-4	NA	TRBV27	NA
TGCGCCAGCAGTTTGTACAGGGGAACCGGGGAGCTGTTTTTT	CASSLYRGTGELFF	TRBJ2-2	TRBD1	TRBV4-3	NA
TGTGCCATCAGTGAGATGCGATACAATGAGCAGTTCTTC	CAISEMRYNEQFF	TRBJ2-1	NA	TRBV10-3	NA
TGTGCCATCAGTTCGCGTTCTAGCTCCTACAATGAGCAGTTCTTC	CAISSRSSSYNEQFF	TRBJ2-1	NA	TRBV10-3	NA
TGTGCCAGCAGCGTAGTAGGGAATCGAGACACAGATACGCAGTATTTT	CASSVVGNRDTDTQYF	TRBJ2-3	NA	TRBV9	once
TGTGCCAGCAGTGAGAAGGCAGACTATGGCTACACCTTC	CASSEKADYGYTF	TRBJ1-2	NA	TRBV2	NA
TGCGCCAGCAGCGGGACCGGAACACAAGAGACCCAGTACTTC	CASSGTGTQETQYF	TRBJ2-5	NA	TRBV5-1	NA
TGTGCCTGGAGTGTACTCAGGGTGGCCGGGGAGCTGTTTTTT	CAWSVLRVAGELFF	TRBJ2-2	NA	TRBV30	NA
TGTGCCAGCAGTTTATCCGTGGACGAGCAGTACTTC	CASSLSVDEQYF	TRBJ2-7	NA	TRBV28	NA
TGTGCCAGCTCACCCCCGGCCCTCGTCAAGGACAATGAGCAGTTCTTC	CASSPPALVKDNEQFF	TRBJ2-1	NA	TRBV18	NA
TGTGCCAGCTCACCACCGGACAGTCTGAGCTCCTACAATGAGCAGTTCTTC	CASSPPDSLSSYNEQFF	TRBJ2-1	NA	TRBV18	NA
TGTGCCAGCAGTTACATGGCAGGCCCGGGCGAGCAGTACTTC	CASSYMAGPGEQYF	TRBJ2-7	NA	TRBV6-5	NA
TGTGCCAGCAGGGTTGGGGGGACAAAGATGGATACGCAGTATTTT	CASRVGGTKMDTQYF	TRBJ2-3	NA	TRBV11-2	NA
TGTGCCAGCAGCTTGATAAGGTTGGACACTGAAGCTTTCTTT	CASSLIRLDTEAFF	TRBJ1-1	NA	TRBV7-2	NA
TGTGCCAGCAGCCGTGGTTCGGCGGGACCGGATACCTACGAGCAGTACTTC	CASSRGSAGPDTYEQYF	TRBJ2-7	NA	TRBV9	once
TGTGCCAGCAGTGGACAGGGGGCGGAGGAGCAGTACTTC	CASSGQGAEEQYF	TRBJ2-7	TRBD1	TRBV2	NA
TGTGCCAGCAGTGCCGACAGTCTAGTATCCTACGAGCAGTACTTC	CASSADSLVSYEQYF	TRBJ2-7	NA	TRBV2	NA
TGTGCCACTCATAACCCGGGCCTCTTCGAGCAGTACTTC	CATHNPGLFEQYF	TRBJ2-7	NA	TRBV6-5	NA
TGTGCCAGCAGTTATCTAGGGGAGACCCAGTACTTC	CASSYLGETQYF	TRBJ2-5	NA	TRBV27	NA
TGTGCCAGCAGTTTTTCCCGGGCAGGTCAAGAGACCCAGTACTTC	CASSFSRAGQETQYF	TRBJ2-5	NA	TRBV28	NA
TGTGCCAGCAGCTATACCACAGTCGGAAACACCATATATTTT	CASSYTTVGNTIYF	TRBJ1-3	NA	TRBV7-2	once
TGTGCCAGCGGGAAAGAAGGGACCTACAATGAGCAGTTCTTC	CASGKEGTYNEQFF	TRBJ2-1	NA	TRBV6-5	NA
TGTGCCAGCAGTTACTCCGGGCCAGGGGAAAACATTCAGTACTTC	CASSYSGPGENIQYF	TRBJ2-4	NA	TRBV6-6	NA
TGTGCCAGCAGCTTACAGGGGAAGGGGGAAAAACTGTTTTTT	CASSLQGKGEKLFF	TRBJ1-4	NA	TRBV7-9	NA
TGCAGCGTTGGACCTGGGAGAAATGAGCAGTTCTTC	CSVGPGRNEQFF	TRBJ2-1	NA	TRBV29-1	NA
TGCGCCAGCAGCCAAGATAGAGGGTACGCCTATGGCTACACCTTC	CASSQDRGYAYGYTF	TRBJ1-2	NA	TRBV4-1	NA